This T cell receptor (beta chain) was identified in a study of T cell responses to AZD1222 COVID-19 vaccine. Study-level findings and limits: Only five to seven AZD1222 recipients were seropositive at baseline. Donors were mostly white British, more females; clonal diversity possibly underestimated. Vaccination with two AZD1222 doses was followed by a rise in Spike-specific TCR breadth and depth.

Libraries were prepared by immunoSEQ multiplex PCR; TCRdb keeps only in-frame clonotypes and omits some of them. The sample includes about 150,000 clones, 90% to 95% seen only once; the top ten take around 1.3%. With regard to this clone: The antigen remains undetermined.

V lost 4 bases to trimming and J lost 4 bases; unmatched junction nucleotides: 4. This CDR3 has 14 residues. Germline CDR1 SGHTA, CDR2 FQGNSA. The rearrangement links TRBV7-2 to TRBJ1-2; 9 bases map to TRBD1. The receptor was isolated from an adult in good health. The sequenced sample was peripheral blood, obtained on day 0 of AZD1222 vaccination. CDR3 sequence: CASSWGQGLYGYTF. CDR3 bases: TGTGCCAGCAGCTGGGGACAGGGACTCTATGGCTACACCTTC.